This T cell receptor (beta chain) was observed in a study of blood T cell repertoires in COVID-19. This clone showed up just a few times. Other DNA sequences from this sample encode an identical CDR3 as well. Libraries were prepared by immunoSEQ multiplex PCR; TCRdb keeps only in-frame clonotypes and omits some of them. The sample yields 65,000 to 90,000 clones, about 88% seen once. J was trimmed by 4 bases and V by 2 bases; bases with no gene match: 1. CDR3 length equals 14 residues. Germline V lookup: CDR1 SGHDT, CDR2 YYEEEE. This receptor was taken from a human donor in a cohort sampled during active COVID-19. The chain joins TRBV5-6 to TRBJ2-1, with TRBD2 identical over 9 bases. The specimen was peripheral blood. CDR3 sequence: CASSLTSGYNEQFF. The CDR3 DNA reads TGTGCCAGCAGCTTAACTAGCGGGTACAATGAGCAGTTCTTC.